These 31 T cell receptor beta chains originate from one sample sequenced in a study of T cell changes during pregnancy in multiple sclerosis. Profiled with immunoSEQ multiplex PCR; TCRdb holds only in-frame clones, not every one. This sample has 74,000 or so clones, with approximately 92% found just once. The sample was CD4+ T cells from peripheral blood mononuclear cells, taken before pregnancy. These TCRs come from a female donor with multiple sclerosis, enrolled in a pregnancy study.

The V and J genes are TRBV6-5 and TRBJ2-1; 13 bases agree with TRBD2. V trimming: 4 bases; J trimming: 8 bases; junction bases outside the gene matches: 5. CDR1 is MNHEY and CDR2 is SVGAGI in the germline V gene. CDR3 length: 15 amino acids. In DNA form, the CDR3 reads TGTGCCAGCAGTTTTACTAGCGGGGGGGCGTATGAGCAGTTCTTC. Translation gives CASSFTSGGAYEQFF.

This clone is a singleton in its sample. The rearrangement joins TRBV6-4 to TRBJ2-7; no definite D call. Trimming pared 6 bases from V and 3 bases from J, leaving 12 bases between. The CDR3 sequence is 13 residues long. CDR1 MRHNA and CDR2 SNTAGT come from the germline V gene. For the CDR3, the DNA is TGTGCCAGCAGCCTAAGACTCGGCTACGAGCAGTACTTC. Residues: CASSLRLGYEQYF.

The rearrangement uses TRBV5-1 and TRBJ1-2; tentative D call: TRBD1 (6 bases). Between the trimmed V and J ends, which lost 4 bases and 2 bases, there was a span of 18 bases. CDR1 and CDR2 from the germline V gene are SGHRS and YFSETQ. This CDR3 has 16 residues. The CDR3 loop reads CASSALLGQTNYGYTF. The CDR3 DNA reads TGCGCCAGCAGCGCCTTACTCGGACAGACCAACTATGGCTACACCTTC.

The chain combines TRBV7-8 with TRBJ2-7; 9 bases map to TRBD1. The J segment lost 3 bases and the V segment lost 1 base, leaving 4 bases of the junction unmatched. CDR3 size: 15 residues. Germline CDR1 and CDR2: SGHVS and FQNEAQ. The CDR3 DNA reads TGTGCCAGCAGCTTAGTCACGGGACAGGGCTACGAGCAGTACTTC. Encoded protein: CASSLVTGQGYEQYF.

This clone is a singleton in its sample. The chain combines TRBV5-1 with TRBJ1-2, with D possibly being TRBD1 (6 bases). The CDR3 is made up of 14 amino acids. The V end lost 5 bases, the J end lost 0 bases, and 11 bases lay between the germline ends. Germline lookup yields CDR1 SGHRS and CDR2 YFSETQ. The CDR3 sequence is CASSDTGSNYGYTF. The CDR3 DNA reads as TGCGCCAGCAGTGACACAGGGTCTAACTATGGCTACACCTTC.

V is TRBV29-1 and J is TRBJ1-2; possibly TRBD1 for D (5 bases). The length of the CDR3 is 13 residues. The ends were cut back, 3 bases at V and 2 bases at J, with 10 bases in the middle. Per germline, CDR1 SQVTM and CDR2 ANQGSEA. CDR3 DNA: TGCAGCGTTGAGGGTAGGGGAAACTATGGCTACACCTTC. Translating it yields CSVEGRGNYGYTF.

The chain joins TRBV5-1 to TRBJ2-7, with 8 bases aligning to TRBD1. The length of the CDR3 is 14 residues. J was trimmed by 5 bases and V by 0 bases; bases with no gene match: 4. Looked up from germline, CDR1 is SGHRS and CDR2 is YFSETQ. CDR3 sequence: CASSLGQGSHEQYF. The CDR3 nucleotides are TGCGCCAGCAGCTTGGGACAGGGGTCCCACGAGCAGTACTTC.

This clone has only one observation. The chain employs TRBV6-1 and TRBJ2-7, with TRBD2 matching over 8 bases. Germline V gene lookup returns CDR1 MNHNS and CDR2 SASEGT. CDR3 length equals 14 residues. The ends lost 8 bases at V and 4 bases at J; junction bases unmatched: 10. For the CDR3, the DNA is TGTGCCAGCGGCTCGGGGGGGGCAGGGTACGAGCAGTACTTC. Translating it yields CASGSGGAGYEQYF.

The count of this clone is one. The chain has TRBV7-9 and TRBJ2-3; the D gene is possibly TRBD1 (5 bases). The germline CDR1 and CDR2 sequences are SEHNR and FQNEAQ (reference sequence). The CDR3 spans 13 residues. The V and J ends lost 2 bases and 4 bases respectively, with 7 bases between them. The CDR3, as DNA: TGTGCCAGCAGCTTATCAGGGTCAGATACGCAGTATTTT. It yields the protein CASSLSGSDTQYF.

This clone was picked up a small number of times. This sequence joins TRBV29-1 and TRBJ1-1; 8 nucleotides line up with TRBD1. The CDR3 covers 12 residues. Per the germline V gene, CDR1 is SQVTM and CDR2 is ANQGSEA. V dropped 6 bases and J dropped 3; count of bases not matched to a gene: 3. CDR3 DNA sequence: TGCAGCGTATCACAGGGGGACACTGAAGCTTTCTTT. Translation gives CSVSQGDTEAFF.

The chain carries TRBV29-1 and TRBJ2-7; D is possibly TRBD2 (5 bases). CDR1 SQVTM and CDR2 ANQGSEA come from the germline V gene. CDR3 length: 13 amino acids. V was clipped by 4 bases and J by 3 bases, with 13 bases between them. In nucleotides, the CDR3 is TGCAGCGTTGGAGGGCTAACCCTCTACGAGCAGTACTTC. It encodes CSVGGLTLYEQYF.

In this sample, this clone turned up once. V and J are TRBV30 and TRBJ1-2; 9 nucleotides agree with TRBD1. Looked up from germline, CDR1 is GTSNPN and CDR2 is SVGIG (reference sequence). The CDR3 contains 15 residues. V shed 3 bases, J shed 3 bases, and the junction held 8 bases outside the gene matches. The CDR3 loop reads CAWRGGTGLYYGYTF. In DNA, the CDR3 is TGTGCCTGGAGAGGGGGGACAGGGCTATACTATGGCTACACCTTC.

This clone was counted a single time. The chain uses TRBV19 and TRBJ1-1, with D maybe TRBD1 (5 bases). Trimming stripped 3 bases from V and 5 bases from J, with 10 bases between. The germline CDR1 and CDR2 sequences are LNHDA and SQIVND (reference sequence). CDR3 length equals 13 residues. Here the CDR3 DNA reads TGTGCCAGTAGTATGGGGGGATATACTGAAGCTTTCTTT. Encoded protein: CASSMGGYTEAFF.

The chain has TRBV7-6 and TRBJ2-1; maybe TRBD1 (6 bases). V was shortened by 1 base and J by 3 bases, with 10 bases between the two germline ends. Germline V lookup: CDR1 SGHVS, CDR2 FNYEAQ. The CDR3 runs 15 residues. CDR3 sequence (DNA): TGTGCCAGCAGCTTAGACGGACAGATCTACAATGAGCAGTTCTTC. Encoded protein: CASSLDGQIYNEQFF.

The gene calls are TRBV14 and TRBJ1-2, with D possibly matching TRBD1 (5 bases). Trimming left V 3 bases short and J 8 bases short, with 13 bases between. The CDR3 length is 13 residues. Germline CDR1 SGHDN, CDR2 FVKESK. Written as DNA, the CDR3 is TGTGCCAGCAGCCAGGACCTAAGGGGCGGCTACACCTTC. It encodes CASSQDLRGGYTF. Drawing the rest from reference TRBV14 and TRBJ1-2, the complete variable domain is EAGVTQFPSHSVIEKGQTVTLRCDPISGHDNLYWYRRVMGKEIKFLLHFVKESKQDESGMPNNRFLAERTGGTYSTLKVQPAELEDSGVYFCASSQDLRGGYTFGSGTRLTVV.

The chain couples TRBV28 to TRBJ2-2, with 8 nucleotides matching TRBD2. V trimming: 7 bases; J trimming: 4 bases; junction bases outside the gene matches: 8. This CDR3 region has 15 residues. Germline values: CDR1 MDHEN, CDR2 SYDVKM. The DNA for the CDR3 is TGTGCCAGCAAACCGGGAGGGCCCGGCACCGGGGAGCTGTTTTTT. Protein: CASKPGGPGTGELFF.

This clone was seen just once. The CDR3 sequence: CASSLNRPGTSGFTGELFF. The DNA of the CDR3 is TGTGCCAGCAGCTTAAATCGCCCCGGGACTAGCGGATTCACCGGGGAGCTGTTTTTT. V gene TRBV7-3 combines with J gene TRBJ2-2, with TRBD2 matching over 11 bases. Germline V gene sequence: CDR1 SGHTA, CDR2 FQGTGA. V shed 1 base and J 4 bases; nucleotides not matched to a gene: 11. The CDR3 runs 19 residues. The variable domain in full, with the rest retrieved from reference TRBV7-3 and TRBJ2-2, is GAGVSQTPSNKVTEKGKYVELRCDPISGHTALYWYRQSLGQGPEFLIYFQGTGAADDSGLPNDRFFAVRPEGSVSTLKIQRTERGDSAVYLCASSLNRPGTSGFTGELFFGEGSRLTVL.

The chain recombines TRBV28 with TRBJ2-5, with 7 bases matching TRBD1. The J segment lost 1 base and the V segment lost 3 bases, leaving 2 bases of the junction unmatched. Germline lookup yields CDR1 MDHEN and CDR2 SYDVKM. The CDR3 runs 14 residues. The CDR3 DNA reads TGTGCCAGCAGTTTGGACAGGACCCAAGAGACCCAGTACTTC. Protein sequence: CASSLDRTQETQYF.

This chain uses TRBV10-3 with TRBJ2-3; 10 bases match TRBD2. The CDR3 runs 17 residues. The V gene end was trimmed by 7 bases and the J gene end by 2 bases; junction bases not matched to a gene: 12. Germline-derived CDR1 and CDR2 are ENHRY and SYGVKD. This chain's CDR3 is CAIKSGGALDFTDTQYF. The CDR3 bases are TGTGCCATCAAAAGCGGGGGGGCACTTGATTTCACAGATACGCAGTATTTT.

This chain joins TRBV5-1 and TRBJ1-4; 10 bases line up with TRBD1. V shed 3 bases, J shed 8 bases, and the junction held 1 base outside the gene matches. CDR1 and CDR2 (germline): SGHRS, YFSETQ. This CDR3 has 13 residues. The CDR3 nucleotides read TGCGCCAGCAGCTGGGACAGGGGCGAAAAACTGTTTTTT. As protein: CASSWDRGEKLFF.

V and J are TRBV5-4 and TRBJ1-2; 10 nucleotides align to TRBD1. This CDR3 is built from 16 residues. V was clipped by 3 bases and J by 3 bases; unmatched bases: 8. Germline CDR1 SGHNT, CDR2 YYREEE (reference sequence). The CDR3 DNA sequence: TGTGCCAGCAGCTCCGCCGGGACAGGGGATTACTATGGCTACACCTTC. This gives the protein CASSSAGTGDYYGYTF. Full variable domain (rest looked up from reference TRBV5-4 and TRBJ1-2): ETGVTQSPTHLIKTRGQQVTLRCSSQSGHNTVSWYQQALGQGPQFIFQYYREEENGRGNFPPRFSGLQFPNYSSELNVNALELDDSALYLCASSSAGTGDYYGYTFGSGTRLTVV.

This clone was detected once. V usage is TRBV19 and J usage is TRBJ1-2; 9 bases map to TRBD1. Germline lookup yields CDR1 LNHDA and CDR2 SQIVND (reference sequence). J was trimmed by 1 base and V by 6 bases; bases with no gene match: 9. This CDR3 region has 16 residues. The CDR3 spells CASSRTGTGFNYGYTF. CDR3 in DNA: TGTGCCAGTAGCCGCACCGGGACAGGGTTTAACTATGGCTACACCTTC. Full variable domain (remainder filled in from reference TRBV19 and TRBJ1-2): DGGITQSPKYLFRKEGQNVTLSCEQNLNHDAMYWYRQDPGQGLRLIYYSQIVNDFQKGDIAEGYSVSREKKESFPLTVTSAQKNPTAFYLCASSRTGTGFNYGYTFGSGTRLTVV.

The V gene is TRBV5-6, the J gene TRBJ2-7, with D perhaps matching TRBD1 (6 bases). V lost 0 bases, J lost 2 bases, and 12 bases lay in between. This CDR3 has 15 amino acids. Germline V gives CDR1 SGHDT, CDR2 YYEEEE. CDR3 nucleotides: TGTGCCAGCAGCTTGGAAGACAGGCCAGCCTACGAGCAGTACTTC. Translating gives CASSLEDRPAYEQYF.

The chain couples TRBV5-1 to TRBJ1-1; D gene ambiguous. The CDR3 spans 14 residues. With 3 bases removed from V and 0 bases from J, the gap between germline ends came to 9 bases. Looked up from germline, CDR1 is SGHRS and CDR2 is YFSETQ. In nucleotides, the CDR3 is TGCGCCAGCAGCTCGAATCGGTTGAACACTGAAGCTTTCTTT. It codes for CASSSNRLNTEAFF.

This clone has only a few counts. The V call is TRBV30, the J call TRBJ1-1, with D hard to call. CDR3 length: 14 residues. Germline CDR1 reads GTSNPN; CDR2 reads SVGIG (reference sequence). V was pared by 3 bases and J by 8 bases, with 19 bases between. In nucleotides, the CDR3 is TGTGCCTGGAGGGAGAAAACTATGGCTCGGGAAGCTTTCTTT. As protein: CAWREKTMAREAFF.

The chain links TRBV9 to TRBJ1-4; 8 nucleotides line up with TRBD1. In germline, CDR1 is SGDLS, CDR2 YYNGEE. With V trimmed by 3 bases and J by 7 bases, 5 bases remained unmatched. CDR3 size: 14 residues. CDR3: CASSADRGSEKLFF. DNA of the CDR3: TGTGCCAGCAGCGCCGACAGGGGAAGTGAAAAACTGTTTTTT.

The rearrangement joins TRBV28 to TRBJ1-1, with D possibly matching TRBD1 (6 bases). V was pared by 4 bases and J by 1 base, with 10 bases between. Germline assignment: CDR1 MDHEN and CDR2 SYDVKM. This CDR3 contains 14 residues. The CDR3 region is CASSSETGNTEAFF. The CDR3 region has the DNA TGTGCCAGCAGTTCGGAGACAGGGAACACTGAAGCTTTCTTT.

The genes are TRBV19 and TRBJ1-2; possibly TRBD1 for D (5 bases). The CDR3 runs 13 residues. Germline assignment: CDR1 LNHDA and CDR2 SQIVND (reference sequence). V was shortened by 5 bases and J by 8 bases, with 15 bases between the two germline ends. DNA of the CDR3: TGTGCCAGTAGTGCCTCGGGGGAGAGAGGCTACACCTTC. Translation gives CASSASGERGYTF.

A remark on this clone: At the DNA level, this CDR3 is encoded by other sequences in the same sample as well. As DNA, the CDR3 is TGCGCCAGCAGCTTAGGGACTAGCGGACAAGAGACCCAGTACTTC. Translating it yields CASSLGTSGQETQYF. The chain couples TRBV5-1 to TRBJ2-5; 11 bases map to TRBD2. Germline V gene lookup returns CDR1 SGHRS and CDR2 YFSETQ. This CDR3 has 15 residues. V was clipped by 2 bases and J by 2 bases; unmatched bases: 2.

The DNA of the CDR3 is TGTGCCAGCAGCTTTCAGGGGCTCCAAGAGACCCAGTACTTC. It encodes CASSFQGLQETQYF. This chain uses TRBV5-4 with TRBJ2-5, with a possible D match to TRBD1 (6 bases). The germline V gene has CDR1 SGHNT and CDR2 YYREEE (reference sequence). The CDR3 is made up of 14 amino acids. Trimming pared 2 bases from V and 1 base from J, leaving 9 bases between.

The CDR3 region has the DNA TGTGCCAGCGAAGGGGGGAGGGGCGAGCAGTACTTC. Amino acid sequence: CASEGGRGEQYF. V usage is TRBV6-6 and J usage is TRBJ2-7, with D possibly matching TRBD2 (7 bases). Germline V gene data show CDR1 as MNHNY and CDR2 as SVGAGI (reference sequence). This CDR3 is 12 amino acids long. Trimming cost V 8 bases and J 6 bases, with 14 bases left between them.